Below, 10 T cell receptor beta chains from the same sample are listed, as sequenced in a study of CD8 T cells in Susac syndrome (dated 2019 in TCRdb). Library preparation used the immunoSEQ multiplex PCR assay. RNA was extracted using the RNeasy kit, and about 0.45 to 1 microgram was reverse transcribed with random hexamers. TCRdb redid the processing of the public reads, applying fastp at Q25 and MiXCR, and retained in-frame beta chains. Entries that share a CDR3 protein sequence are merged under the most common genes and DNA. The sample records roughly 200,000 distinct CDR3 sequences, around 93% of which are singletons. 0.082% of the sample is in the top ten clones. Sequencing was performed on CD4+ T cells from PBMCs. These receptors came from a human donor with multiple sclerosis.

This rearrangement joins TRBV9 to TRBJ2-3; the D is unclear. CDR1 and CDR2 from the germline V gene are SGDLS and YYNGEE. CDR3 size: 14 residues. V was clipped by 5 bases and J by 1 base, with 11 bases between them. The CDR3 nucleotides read TGTGCCAGCAGTATACAACCGGGCACAGATACGCAGTATTTT. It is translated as CASSIQPGTDTQYF.

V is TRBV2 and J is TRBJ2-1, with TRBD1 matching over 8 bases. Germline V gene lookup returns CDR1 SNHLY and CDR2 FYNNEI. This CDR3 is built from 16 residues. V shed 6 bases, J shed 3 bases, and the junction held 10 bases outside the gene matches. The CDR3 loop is CASRDRTGSDYNEQFF. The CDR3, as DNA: TGTGCCAGCAGAGACCGGACAGGGAGCGACTACAATGAGCAGTTCTTC. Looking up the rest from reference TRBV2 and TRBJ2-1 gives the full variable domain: EPEVTQTPSHQVTQMGQEVILRCVPISNHLYFYWYRQILGQKVEFLVSFYNNEISEKSEIFDDQFSVERPDGSNFTLKIRSTKLEDSAMYFCASRDRTGSDYNEQFFGPGTRLTVL.

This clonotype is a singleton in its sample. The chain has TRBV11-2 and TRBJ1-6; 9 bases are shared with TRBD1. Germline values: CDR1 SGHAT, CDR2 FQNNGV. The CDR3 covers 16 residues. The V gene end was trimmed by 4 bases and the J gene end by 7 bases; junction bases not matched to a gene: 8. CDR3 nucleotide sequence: TGTGCCAGCAGCTCCTCGGACAGGGGACGCAATTCACCCCTCCACTTT. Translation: CASSSSDRGRNSPLHF. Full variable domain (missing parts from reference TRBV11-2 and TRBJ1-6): EAGVAQSPRYKIIEKRQSVAFWCNPISGHATLYWYQQILGQGPKLLIQFQNNGVVDDSQLPKDRFSAERLKGVDSTLKIQPAKLEDSAVYLCASSSSDRGRNSPLHFGNGTRLTVT.

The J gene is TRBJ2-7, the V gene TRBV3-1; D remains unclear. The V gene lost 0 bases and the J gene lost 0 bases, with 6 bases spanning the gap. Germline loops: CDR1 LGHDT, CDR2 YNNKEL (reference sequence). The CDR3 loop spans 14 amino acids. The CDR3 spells CASSQDTVSYEQYF. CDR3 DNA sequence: TGTGCCAGCAGCCAAGATACGGTCTCCTACGAGCAGTACTTC.

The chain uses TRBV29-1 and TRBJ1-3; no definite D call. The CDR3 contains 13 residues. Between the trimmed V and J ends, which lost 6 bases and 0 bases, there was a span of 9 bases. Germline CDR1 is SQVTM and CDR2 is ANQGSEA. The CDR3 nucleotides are TGCAGCGTAGTCCGAGACTCTGGAAACACCATATATTTT. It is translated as CSVVRDSGNTIYF.

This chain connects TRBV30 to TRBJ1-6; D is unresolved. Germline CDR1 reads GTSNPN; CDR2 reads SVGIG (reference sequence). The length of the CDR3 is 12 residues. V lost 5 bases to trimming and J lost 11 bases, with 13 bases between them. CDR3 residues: CAWDFGSAPLHF. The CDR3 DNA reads TGTGCCTGGGACTTTGGGTCTGCACCCCTCCACTTT. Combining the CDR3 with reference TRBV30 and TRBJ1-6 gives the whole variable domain SQTIHQWPATLVQPVGSPLSLECTVEGTSNPNLYWYRQAAGRGLQLLFYSVGIGQISSEVPQNLSASRPQDRQFILSSKKLLLSDSGFYLCAWDFGSAPLHFGNGTRLTVT.

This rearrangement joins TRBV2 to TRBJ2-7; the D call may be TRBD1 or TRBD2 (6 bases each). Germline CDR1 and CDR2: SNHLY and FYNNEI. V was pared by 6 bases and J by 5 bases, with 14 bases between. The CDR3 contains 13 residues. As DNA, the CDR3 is TGTGCCAGCAGCCCCTGGGGGGCTGACGAGCAGTACGTC. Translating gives CASSPWGADEQYV.

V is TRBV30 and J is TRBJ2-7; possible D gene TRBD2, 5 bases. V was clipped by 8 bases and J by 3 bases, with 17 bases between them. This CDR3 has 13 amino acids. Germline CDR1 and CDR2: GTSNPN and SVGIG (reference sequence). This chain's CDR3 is CAPQRAGFYEQYF. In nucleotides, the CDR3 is TGTGCCCCCCAAAGGGCGGGTTTCTACGAGCAGTACTTC.

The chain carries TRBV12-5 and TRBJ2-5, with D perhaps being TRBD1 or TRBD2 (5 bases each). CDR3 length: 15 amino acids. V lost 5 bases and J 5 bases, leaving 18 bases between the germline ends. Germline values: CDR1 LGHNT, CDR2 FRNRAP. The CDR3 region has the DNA TGTGCTAGTGGTCCCGGGGACGCCGGTTTGGAGACCCAGTACTTC. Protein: CASGPGDAGLETQYF. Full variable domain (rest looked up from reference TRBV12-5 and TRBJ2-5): DARVTQTPRHKVTEMGQEVTMRCQPILGHNTVFWYRQTMMQGLELLAYFRNRAPLDDSGMPKDRFSAEMPDATLATLKIQPSEPRDSAVYFCASGPGDAGLETQYFGPGTRLLVL.

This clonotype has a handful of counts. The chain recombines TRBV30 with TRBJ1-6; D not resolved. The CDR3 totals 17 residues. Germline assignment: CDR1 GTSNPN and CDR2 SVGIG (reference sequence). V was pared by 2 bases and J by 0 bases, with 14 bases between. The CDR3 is CAWSPSWQSSYNSPLHF. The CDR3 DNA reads TGTGCCTGGAGTCCCTCGTGGCAGAGCTCCTATAATTCACCCCTCCACTTT.